Listed below are T cell receptor beta chains from one sample, sequenced in a study of blood T cell repertoires in COVID-19. Profiled with immunoSEQ multiplex PCR; TCRdb holds only in-frame clones, not every one. The sample lists about 170,000 clones; 85% were seen once. The sample comprised peripheral blood. All receptors derive from a woman older than 75 with COVID-19, enrolled during active disease. CDR3s include the opening cysteine and the closing phenylalanine or tryptophan. The D gene is left open where the match is weak. Only some rows state a clone size, as once, few, many or a class for expanded clones.

clone size | J gene | V gene | D gene | CDR3 DNA | CDR3 protein
once | TRBJ1-2 | TRBV4-1 | TRBD1 | TGCGCCAGCAGCCAAACAGGGGTATATGGCTACACCTTC | CASSQTGVYGYTF
- | TRBJ1-3 | TRBV27 | - | TGTGCCAGCTCTACTACCGTGGCTGGAAACACCATATATTTT | CASSTTVAGNTIYF
- | TRBJ2-3 | TRBV5-4 | TRBD2 | TGTGCCAGCAGCCCTCAAGCGGCGGGAGGAGGCACAGATACGCAGTATTTT | CASSPQAAGGGTDTQYF
- | TRBJ2-7 | TRBV28 | TRBD2 | TGTGCCAGCAGTGAAACTAGCGGGAGGGGTTACGAGCAGTACTTC | CASSETSGRGYEQYF
once | TRBJ2-1 | TRBV4-1 | - | TGCGCCAGCAGCCCCGAGTCGGGTTTGGGGGGAAAATACAATGAGCAGTTCTTC | CASSPESGLGGKYNEQFF
- | TRBJ1-1 | TRBV6-4 | - | TGTGCCAGCAGTGCTGGGGCGCGGACTGAAGCTTTCTTT | CASSAGARTEAFF
- | TRBJ2-5 | TRBV5-5 | - | TGTGCCAGCAGTACACAGGGTCAAGAGACCCAGTACTTC | CASSTQGQETQYF
- | TRBJ1-4 | TRBV15 | - | TGTGCCACCAGCAGAGATTTTTTATATTCTAATGAAAAACTGTTTTTT | CATSRDFLYSNEKLFF
- | TRBJ2-7 | TRBV7-9 | TRBD1 | TGTGCCAGCAGCTCCAGGGGGCGAGTAAACGAGCAGTACTTC | CASSSRGRVNEQYF
- | TRBJ1-2 | TRBV7-9 | TRBD1 | TGTGCCAGCAGGCCAGTACAGGGGGAGAACTATGGCTACACCTTC | CASRPVQGENYGYTF
few | TRBJ2-7 | TRBV5-4 | - | TGTGCCAGCAGCTTGGGGGGAGGGGGCGAGCAGTACTTC | CASSLGGGGEQYF
- | TRBJ1-4 | TRBV7-2 | - | TGTGCCAGCAGCCCTCTGGGGGGGTATAATGAAAAACTGTTTTTT | CASSPLGGYNEKLFF
once | TRBJ2-1 | TRBV10-3 | TRBD2 | TGTGCCATCGGGCCGGGAGGGCCTGTTGAGCAGTTCTTC | CAIGPGGPVEQFF
- | TRBJ1-2 | TRBV7-3 | TRBD1 | TGTGCCAGCAGCTTAGGGACAGGCTATGGCTACACCTTC | CASSLGTGYGYTF
- | TRBJ2-7 | TRBV2 | TRBD1 | TGTGCCAGCATCAGGGGGCCCGAGCAGTACTTC | CASIRGPEQYF
- | TRBJ1-4 | TRBV7-2 | TRBD1 | TGTGCCAGCAGCCCAGGACCGACAGGGATTTATGAAAAACTGTTTTTT | CASSPGPTGIYEKLFF
once | TRBJ1-1 | TRBV3-1/TRBV3-2 | TRBD1 | TGTGCCAGCAGCCGACGACAGGGGGCACCCTTGAACACTGAAGCTTTCTTT | CASSRRQGAPLNTEAFF
- | TRBJ1-2 | TRBV7-6 | - | TGTGCCAGCAGCCTCGGGAGGGGTTTGCGAGGGGGGAATTCGTTGTCGGGAAATGGCTACACCTTC | CASSLGRGLRGGNSLSGNGYTF